Listed here is a single T cell receptor (beta chain). The antigen remains unidentified. The germline V and J ends were trimmed by 6 bases and 0 bases, with 15 bases remaining between them. The CDR3 contains 17 residues. Unique molecular identifiers were present on cDNA, and template switching added a universal primer site. A single record per CDR3 protein comes from TCRdb applying MiXCR to the 5' RACE reads. The table lists approximately 500,000 distinct CDR3 sequences, roughly 15% of them singletons. Healthy Caucasians provided all donations. This record comes from a study of identical twins. Findings of the study overall: Analyses of zero insertions could, in part, be confounded by invariant MAIT and iNKT cells. Modelling approaches yielded underestimates of out-of-frame TCR alpha sharing between monozygotic twins.

A further study also used this sample, focusing on yellow fever vaccine responses in identical twins.

The sample was CD4+ T cells sorted from blood. The chain carries TRBV12-3 or TRBV12-4 and TRBJ2-6; tentatively, D is TRBD1 (6 bases). The TCR sequence derives from a woman aged 18-29 years in good health. The CDR3 DNA sequence: TGTGCCAGCAGAGGACAGCCGTTAGGCTCTGGGGCCAACGTCCTGACTTTC. Its translation is CASRGQPLGSGANVLTF.